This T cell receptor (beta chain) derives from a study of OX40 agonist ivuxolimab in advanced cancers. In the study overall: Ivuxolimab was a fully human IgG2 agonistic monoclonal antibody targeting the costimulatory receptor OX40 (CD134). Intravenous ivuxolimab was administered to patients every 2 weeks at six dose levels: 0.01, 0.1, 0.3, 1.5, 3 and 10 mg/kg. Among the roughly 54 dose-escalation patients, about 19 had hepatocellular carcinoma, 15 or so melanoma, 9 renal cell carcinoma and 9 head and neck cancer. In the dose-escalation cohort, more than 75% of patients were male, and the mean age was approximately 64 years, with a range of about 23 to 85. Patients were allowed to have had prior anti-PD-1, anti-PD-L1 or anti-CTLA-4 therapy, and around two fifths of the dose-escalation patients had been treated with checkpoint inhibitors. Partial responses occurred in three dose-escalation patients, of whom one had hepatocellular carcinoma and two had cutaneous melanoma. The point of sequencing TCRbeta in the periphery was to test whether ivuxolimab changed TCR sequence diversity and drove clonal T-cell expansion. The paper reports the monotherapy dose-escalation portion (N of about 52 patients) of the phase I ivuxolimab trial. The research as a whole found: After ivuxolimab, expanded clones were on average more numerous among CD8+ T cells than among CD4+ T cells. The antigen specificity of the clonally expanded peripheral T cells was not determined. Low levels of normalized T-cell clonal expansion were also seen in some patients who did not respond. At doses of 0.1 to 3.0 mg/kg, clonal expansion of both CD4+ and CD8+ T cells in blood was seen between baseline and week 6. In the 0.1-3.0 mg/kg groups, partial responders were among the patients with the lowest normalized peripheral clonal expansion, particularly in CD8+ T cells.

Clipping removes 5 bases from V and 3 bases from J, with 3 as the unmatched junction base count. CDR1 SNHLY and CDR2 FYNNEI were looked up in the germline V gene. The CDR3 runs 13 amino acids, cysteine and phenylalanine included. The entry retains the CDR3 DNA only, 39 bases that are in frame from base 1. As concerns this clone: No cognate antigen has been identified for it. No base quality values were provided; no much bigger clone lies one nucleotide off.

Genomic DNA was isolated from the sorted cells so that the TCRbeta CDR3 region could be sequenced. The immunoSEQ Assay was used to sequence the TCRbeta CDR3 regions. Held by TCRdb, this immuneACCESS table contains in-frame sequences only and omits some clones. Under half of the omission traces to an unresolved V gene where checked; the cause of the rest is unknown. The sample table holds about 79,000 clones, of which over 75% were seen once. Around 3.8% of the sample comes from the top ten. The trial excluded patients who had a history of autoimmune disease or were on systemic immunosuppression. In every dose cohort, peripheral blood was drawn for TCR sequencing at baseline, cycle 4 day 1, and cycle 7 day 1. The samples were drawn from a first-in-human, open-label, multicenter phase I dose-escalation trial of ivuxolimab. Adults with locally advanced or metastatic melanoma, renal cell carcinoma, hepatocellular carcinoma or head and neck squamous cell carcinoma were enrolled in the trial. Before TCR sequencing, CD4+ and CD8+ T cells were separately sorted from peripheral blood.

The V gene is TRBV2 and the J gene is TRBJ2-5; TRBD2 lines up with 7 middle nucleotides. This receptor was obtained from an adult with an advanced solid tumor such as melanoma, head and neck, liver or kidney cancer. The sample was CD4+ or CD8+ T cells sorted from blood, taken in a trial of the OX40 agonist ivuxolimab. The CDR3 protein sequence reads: CASSLGLKETQYF. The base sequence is TGTGCCAGCAGTTTGGGACTAAAAGAGACCCAGTACTTC.